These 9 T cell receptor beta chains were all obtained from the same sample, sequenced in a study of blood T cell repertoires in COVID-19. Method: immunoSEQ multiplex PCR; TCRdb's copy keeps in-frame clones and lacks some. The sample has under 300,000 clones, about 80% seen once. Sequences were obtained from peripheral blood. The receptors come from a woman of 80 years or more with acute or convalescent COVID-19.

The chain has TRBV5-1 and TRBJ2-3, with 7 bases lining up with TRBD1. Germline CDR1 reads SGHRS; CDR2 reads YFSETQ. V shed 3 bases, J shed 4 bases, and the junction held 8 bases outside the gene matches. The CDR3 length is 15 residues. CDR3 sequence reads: CASSSGTDFPDTQYF. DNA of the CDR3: TGCGCCAGCAGCTCCGGGACAGACTTCCCAGATACGCAGTATTTT.

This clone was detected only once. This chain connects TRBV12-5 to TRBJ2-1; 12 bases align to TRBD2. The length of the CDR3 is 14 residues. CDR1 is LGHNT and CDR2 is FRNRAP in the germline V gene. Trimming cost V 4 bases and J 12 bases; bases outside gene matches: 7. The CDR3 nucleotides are TGTGCTAGTGGTTCCCAACCGGGACTAGCGGGGCAGTTCTTC. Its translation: CASGSQPGLAGQFF.

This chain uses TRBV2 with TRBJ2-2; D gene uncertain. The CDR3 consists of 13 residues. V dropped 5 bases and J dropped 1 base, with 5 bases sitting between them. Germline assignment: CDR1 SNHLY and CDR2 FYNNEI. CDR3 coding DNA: TGTGCCAGCAGTAGACAGAACACCGGGGAGCTGTTTTTT. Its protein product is CASSRQNTGELFF.

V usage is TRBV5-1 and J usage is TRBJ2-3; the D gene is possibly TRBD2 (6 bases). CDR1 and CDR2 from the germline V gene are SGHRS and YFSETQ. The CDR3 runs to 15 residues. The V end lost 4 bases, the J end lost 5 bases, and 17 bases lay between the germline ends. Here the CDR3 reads CASSQPGRGGDTQYF. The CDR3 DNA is TGCGCCAGCAGCCAACCCGGGCGGGGCGGAGATACGCAGTATTTT.

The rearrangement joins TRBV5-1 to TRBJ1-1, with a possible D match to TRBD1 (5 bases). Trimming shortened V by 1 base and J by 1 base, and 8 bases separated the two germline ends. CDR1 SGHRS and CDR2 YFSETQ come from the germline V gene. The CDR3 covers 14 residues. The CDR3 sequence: CASSLTGSNTEAFF. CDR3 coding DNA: TGCGCCAGCAGCTTGACAGGCTCGAACACTGAAGCTTTCTTT.

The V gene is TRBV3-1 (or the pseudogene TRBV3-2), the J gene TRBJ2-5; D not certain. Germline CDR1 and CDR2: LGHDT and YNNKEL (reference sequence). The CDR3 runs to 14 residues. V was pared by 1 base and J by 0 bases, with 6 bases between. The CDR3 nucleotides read TGTGCCAGCAGCCAAGGAAACAACCAAGAGACCCAGTACTTC. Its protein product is CASSQGNNQETQYF.

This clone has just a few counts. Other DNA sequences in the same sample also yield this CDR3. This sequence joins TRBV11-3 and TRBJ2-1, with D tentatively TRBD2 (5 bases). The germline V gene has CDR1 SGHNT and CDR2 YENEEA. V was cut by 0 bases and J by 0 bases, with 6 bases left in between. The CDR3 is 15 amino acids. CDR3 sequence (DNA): TGTGCCAGCAGCTTAGAAGGAGGCTCCTACAATGAGCAGTTCTTC. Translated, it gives CASSLEGGSYNEQFF. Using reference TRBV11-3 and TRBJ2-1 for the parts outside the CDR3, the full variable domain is EAGVVQSPRYKIIEKKQPVAFWCNPISGHNTLYWYLQNLGQGPELLIRYENEEAVDDSQLPKDRFSAERLKGVDSTLKIQPAELGDSAVYLCASSLEGGSYNEQFFGPGTRLTVL.

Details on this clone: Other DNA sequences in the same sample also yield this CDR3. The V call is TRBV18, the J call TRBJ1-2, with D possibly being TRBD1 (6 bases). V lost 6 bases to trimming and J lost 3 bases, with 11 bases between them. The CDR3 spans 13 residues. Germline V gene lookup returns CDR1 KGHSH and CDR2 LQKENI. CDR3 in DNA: TGTGCCAGCTCCGAGACAGGCGACTATGGCTACACCTTC. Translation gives CASSETGDYGYTF.

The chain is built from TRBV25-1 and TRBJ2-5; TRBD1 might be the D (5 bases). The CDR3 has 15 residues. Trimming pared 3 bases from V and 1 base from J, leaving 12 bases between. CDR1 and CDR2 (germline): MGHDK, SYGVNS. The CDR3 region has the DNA TGTGCCAGCAGTGAGCCCAGGGTAATCCAAGAGACCCAGTACTTC. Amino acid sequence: CASSEPRVIQETQYF.